The T cell receptor (beta chain) described here comes from a study of blood T cell repertoires in COVID-19. At the level of the study: There were acute and convalescent COVID-19 samples, and they came from the United States, Italy and Spain. T cells, B-cell-depleted T cells, or PBMCs provided the cDNA or gDNA that served as material.

This CDR3 spans 12 amino acids. Per germline, CDR1 SQVTM and CDR2 ANQGSEA. The V gene lost 4 bases and the J gene lost 0 bases, with 7 bases spanning the gap. In the original workflow: Amplification of reference gene primers was used by the study to estimate nucleated cell counts. Data came from immunoSEQ multiplex PCR; TCRdb stores just in-frame clones and leaves some out. V, J and clone size are those of that table, while D and trimming were read from the DNA. Of over 200,000 clones listed, approximately 91% are singletons. The chain links TRBV29-1 to TRBJ2-7; D gene unclear. The sequenced sample was peripheral blood. This TCR derives from a woman aged 25 to 39 with acute or convalescent COVID-19. CDR3 sequence reads: CSVVAPSYEQYF. As DNA, the CDR3 is TGCAGCGTTGTGGCTCCCTCCTACGAGCAGTACTTC.